This T cell receptor beta chain was retrieved from a study of cytotoxic CD8 clonotypes in ibrutinib-treated CLL. Here immunoSEQ multiplex PCR was the method, and the copy in TCRdb shows in-frame clones only, minus some. Altogether roughly 150,000 clones are present, approximately 80% being singletons, with the ten largest covering approximately 2%. The CDR3 has 12 amino acids. CDR1 and CDR2 (germline): ENHRY, SYGVKD. V was shortened by 10 bases and J by 3 bases, with 9 bases between the two germline ends. This specimen was PBMCs, taken after 12 months of ibrutinib treatment. The genes are TRBV10-3 and TRBJ2-2; no reliable D call. This TCR derives from a human donor with chronic lymphocytic leukemia. CDR3 residues: CATVEDTGELFF. DNA of the CDR3: TGTGCCACGGTGGAAGACACCGGGGAGCTGTTTTTT.